Sequencing of this TCR beta chain was carried out in a study of OX40 agonist ivuxolimab in advanced cancers. Study context: An agonistic human IgG2 monoclonal antibody against OX40 (CD134) was given. Having had anti-PD-1, anti-PD-L1 or anti-CTLA-4 therapy before was allowed, and about 42% had some.

Repertoires were generated with immunoSEQ multiplex PCR, while TCRdb's copy carries only in-frame clones and drops some. Of 35,000 to 45,000 clones listed, 70% to 85% are singletons. Worth noting for this clone: Its antigen is unknown.

Broader study findings: Antigen specificity remained undetermined for the expanded peripheral T cells. Part of the nonresponder group also had normalized T-cell clonal expansion that was low.

This material consisted of CD4+ or CD8+ T cells sorted from blood, taken in a trial of the OX40 agonist ivuxolimab. This sequence originates from an adult with an advanced solid tumor such as melanoma, head and neck, liver or kidney cancer.

The CDR3 is CASSPQKGLEQYF. CDR3 sequence (DNA): TGTGCCAGCTCACCACAAAAGGGGCTCGAGCAGTACTTC. The chain carries TRBV18 and TRBJ2-7, with a possible D match to TRBD1 (5 bases). The CDR3 extends over 13 amino acids. V lost 1 base and J 6 bases, leaving 10 bases between the germline ends. Germline V CDR1 and CDR2: KGHSH, LQKENI. The variable domain in full, completed from reference TRBV18 and TRBJ2-7, reads NAGVMQNPRHLVRRRGQEARLRCSPMKGHSHVYWYRQLPEEGLKFMVYLQKENIIDESGMPKERFSAEFPKEGPSILRIQQVVRGDSAAYFCASSPQKGLEQYFGPGTRLTVT.